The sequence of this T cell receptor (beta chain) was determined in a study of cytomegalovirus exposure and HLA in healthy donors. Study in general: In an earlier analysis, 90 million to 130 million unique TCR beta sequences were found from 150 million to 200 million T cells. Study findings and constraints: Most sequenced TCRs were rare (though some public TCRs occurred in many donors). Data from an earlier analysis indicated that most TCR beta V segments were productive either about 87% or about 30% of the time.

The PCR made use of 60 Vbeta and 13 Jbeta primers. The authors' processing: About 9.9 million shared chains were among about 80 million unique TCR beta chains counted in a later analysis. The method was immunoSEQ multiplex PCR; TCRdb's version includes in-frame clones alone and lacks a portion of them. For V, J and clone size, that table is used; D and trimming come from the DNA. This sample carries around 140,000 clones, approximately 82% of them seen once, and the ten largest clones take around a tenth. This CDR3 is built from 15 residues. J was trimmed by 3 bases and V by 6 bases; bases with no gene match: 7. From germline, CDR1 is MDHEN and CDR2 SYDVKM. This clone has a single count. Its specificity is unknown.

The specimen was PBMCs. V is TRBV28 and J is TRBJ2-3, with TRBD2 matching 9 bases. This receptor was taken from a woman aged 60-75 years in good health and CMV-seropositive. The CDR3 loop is CASRGSGSSTDTQYF. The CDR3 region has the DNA TGTGCCAGCAGGGGTAGCGGGAGTTCGACAGATACGCAGTATTTT.